The rows below give T cell receptor beta chains drawn from one sample of a study of response to subunit inactivated influenza vaccine. MiXCR, applied by TCRdb to the RT-PCR reads, yields one record per CDR3 protein. Seen here are about 500,000 distinct CDR3 sequences, about 15% observed once, and the top ten hold over 2.5%. The sample in question was CD4+ T cells sorted from PBMCs, obtained 23 to 25 months after vaccination. The origin of the receptors is a man aged 50 to 69 who received an inactivated influenza vaccine. Both conserved end residues are part of each CDR3. Each record gives: CDR3 length, D gene, J gene, clone size, V gene, CDR3 protein, CDR3 DNA. The D gene is left open where the match is weak. Not every row has a clone size; where given, it reads once, few, many or a size class.

CDR3 length: 12
D gene: -
J gene: TRBJ1-1
clone size: -
V gene: TRBV6-2/TRBV6-3
CDR3 protein: CASTELNTEAFF
CDR3 DNA: TGTGCCAGCACAGAGCTTAACACTGAAGCTTTCTTT

CDR3 length: 15
D gene: TRBD2
J gene: TRBJ2-1
clone size: few
V gene: TRBV11-2
CDR3 protein: CASSLPGLAIHEQFF
CDR3 DNA: TGTGCCAGCAGCTTACCGGGACTAGCGATCCATGAGCAGTTCTTC

CDR3 length: 12
D gene: -
J gene: TRBJ2-3
clone size: few
V gene: TRBV20-1
CDR3 protein: CSAARRTDTQYF
CDR3 DNA: TGCAGTGCCGCCCGACGCACAGATACGCAGTATTTT

CDR3 length: 14
D gene: -
J gene: TRBJ1-2
clone size: -
V gene: TRBV20-1
CDR3 protein: CSASSGQRSYGYTF
CDR3 DNA: TGCAGTGCTTCCTCAGGACAGCGCAGCTATGGCTACACCTTC

CDR3 length: 15
D gene: TRBD2
J gene: TRBJ2-3
clone size: -
V gene: TRBV20-1
CDR3 protein: CSASFAGESTDTQYF
CDR3 DNA: TGCAGTGCTAGCTTCGCGGGAGAGAGCACAGATACGCAGTATTTT

CDR3 length: 12
D gene: -
J gene: TRBJ1-1
clone size: many
V gene: TRBV12-3/TRBV12-4
CDR3 protein: CASSHPDTEAFF
CDR3 DNA: TGTGCCAGCAGCCACCCTGATACTGAAGCTTTCTTT

CDR3 length: 15
D gene: TRBD1
J gene: TRBJ2-1
clone size: -
V gene: TRBV5-1
CDR3 protein: CASSLLQGARTEQFF
CDR3 DNA: TGCGCCAGCAGCTTGTTACAGGGGGCCCGAACGGAGCAGTTCTTC

CDR3 length: 15
D gene: -
J gene: TRBJ1-1
clone size: -
V gene: TRBV7-2
CDR3 protein: CASSSGPTQNTEAFF
CDR3 DNA: TGTGCCAGCAGCTCCGGGCCAACCCAGAACACTGAAGCTTTCTTT

CDR3 length: 14
D gene: TRBD1
J gene: TRBJ2-1
clone size: -
V gene: TRBV12-3/TRBV12-4
CDR3 protein: CASSLDRGSDEQFF
CDR3 DNA: TGTGCCAGCAGTTTGGACAGGGGGTCGGATGAGCAGTTCTTC

CDR3 length: 15
D gene: -
J gene: TRBJ2-1
clone size: -
V gene: TRBV12-3/TRBV12-4
CDR3 protein: CASSLGGQGWSEQFF
CDR3 DNA: TGTGCCAGCAGTTTAGGAGGGCAGGGATGGAGTGAGCAGTTCTTC

CDR3 length: 13
D gene: -
J gene: TRBJ1-1
clone size: few
V gene: TRBV2
CDR3 protein: CASSVDGYTEAFF
CDR3 DNA: TGTGCCAGCAGTGTTGACGGATACACTGAAGCTTTCTTT

CDR3 length: 17
D gene: TRBD2
J gene: TRBJ2-1
clone size: many
V gene: TRBV7-8
CDR3 protein: CASSLRAASGGPNEQFF
CDR3 DNA: TGTGCCAGCAGCTTAAGGGCTGCGAGCGGGGGCCCCAATGAGCAGTTCTTC

CDR3 length: 16
D gene: TRBD1
J gene: TRBJ2-7
clone size: -
V gene: TRBV11-2
CDR3 protein: CASSSLRGQGTHEQYF
CDR3 DNA: TGTGCCAGCAGCTCATTGCGCGGACAGGGCACCCACGAGCAGTACTTC

CDR3 length: 12
D gene: TRBD1
J gene: TRBJ2-3
clone size: few
V gene: TRBV9
CDR3 protein: CASSARGDTQYF
CDR3 DNA: TGTGCCAGCAGCGCCAGGGGGGATACGCAGTATTTT

CDR3 length: 17
D gene: TRBD1
J gene: TRBJ2-3
clone size: -
V gene: TRBV7-2
CDR3 protein: CASSLTGRGYSTDTQYF
CDR3 DNA: TGTGCCAGCAGCTTAACTGGCAGGGGGTATAGCACAGATACGCAGTATTTT

CDR3 length: 11
D gene: -
J gene: TRBJ2-7
clone size: many
V gene: TRBV29-1
CDR3 protein: CSVGRAYEQYF
CDR3 DNA: TGCAGCGTTGGGCGAGCCTACGAGCAGTACTTC

CDR3 length: 14
D gene: TRBD2
J gene: TRBJ2-3
clone size: -
V gene: TRBV3-1
CDR3 protein: CASQLLASTDTQYF
CDR3 DNA: TGTGCCAGCCAACTACTAGCGAGCACAGATACGCAGTATTTT

CDR3 length: 14
D gene: -
J gene: TRBJ2-2
clone size: many
V gene: TRBV11-2
CDR3 protein: CASSLDRVEGELFF
CDR3 DNA: TGTGCCAGCAGCTTAGACAGGGTCGAAGGGGAGCTGTTTTTT

CDR3 length: 15
D gene: TRBD2
J gene: TRBJ2-7
clone size: -
V gene: TRBV5-1
CDR3 protein: CASSLVLAGGNEQYF
CDR3 DNA: TGCGCCAGCAGCTTGGTGTTAGCGGGAGGGAACGAGCAGTACTTC

CDR3 length: 16
D gene: TRBD1
J gene: TRBJ1-1
clone size: -
V gene: TRBV20-1
CDR3 protein: CSASPTSDRGWTEAFF
CDR3 DNA: TGCAGTGCTAGCCCGACGAGTGACAGGGGCTGGACTGAAGCTTTCTTT

CDR3 length: 13
D gene: -
J gene: TRBJ2-7
clone size: few
V gene: TRBV20-1
CDR3 protein: CSASFRYSYEQYF
CDR3 DNA: TGCAGTGCTAGTTTCCGGTACTCCTACGAGCAGTACTTC

CDR3 length: 12
D gene: -
J gene: TRBJ1-2
clone size: many
V gene: TRBV20-1
CDR3 protein: CSARPQGHGYTF
CDR3 DNA: TGCAGTGCTAGGCCACAGGGACATGGCTACACCTTC

CDR3 length: 12
D gene: -
J gene: TRBJ2-3
clone size: -
V gene: TRBV20-1
CDR3 protein: CSAGPQGDTQYF
CDR3 DNA: TGCAGTGCGGGCCCCCAGGGCGATACGCAGTATTTT

CDR3 length: 13
D gene: -
J gene: TRBJ1-5
clone size: -
V gene: TRBV10-3
CDR3 protein: CAIRIQEDQPQHF
CDR3 DNA: TGTGCCATCAGGATACAGGAAGATCAGCCCCAGCATTTT

CDR3 length: 16
D gene: TRBD2
J gene: TRBJ2-1
clone size: few
V gene: TRBV9
CDR3 protein: CASSFSGRGFYNEQFF
CDR3 DNA: TGTGCCAGCAGCTTTAGCGGGAGAGGATTTTACAATGAGCAGTTCTTC

CDR3 length: 14
D gene: -
J gene: TRBJ2-2
clone size: -
V gene: TRBV2
CDR3 protein: CASSEARSIGELFF
CDR3 DNA: TGTGCCAGCAGTGAAGCTAGGTCCATCGGGGAGCTGTTTTTT

CDR3 length: 13
D gene: -
J gene: TRBJ2-1
clone size: few
V gene: TRBV12-3/TRBV12-4
CDR3 protein: CASSLVSGVEQFF
CDR3 DNA: TGTGCCAGCAGTTTAGTCTCTGGGGTTGAGCAGTTCTTC

CDR3 length: 14
D gene: TRBD2
J gene: TRBJ2-7
clone size: few
V gene: TRBV28
CDR3 protein: CASKAGGGPGEQYF
CDR3 DNA: TGTGCCAGCAAAGCGGGCGGGGGGCCGGGAGAGCAGTACTTC

CDR3 length: 15
D gene: TRBD2
J gene: TRBJ2-1
clone size: few
V gene: TRBV20-1
CDR3 protein: CSARENLAGYNEQFF
CDR3 DNA: TGCAGTGCTAGAGAGAACCTAGCGGGGTACAATGAGCAGTTCTTC